A single sample is the source of the 19 T cell receptor beta chains below, sequenced in a study of blood T cell repertoires in COVID-19. Profiled with immunoSEQ multiplex PCR; TCRdb holds only in-frame clones, not every one. This repertoire shows fewer than 200,000 clones, around 78% found once; its top ten account for about 4.4%. Sequences were obtained from PBMCs or T cells enriched from blood (not recorded which). The receptors derive from a woman between 50 and 59 years old who had recovered from COVID-19.

This sequence joins TRBV7-6 and TRBJ2-6, with D tentatively TRBD1 (5 bases). V was trimmed by 1 base and J by 4 bases, leaving 11 bases between them. CDR1 is SGHVS, CDR2 FNYEAQ, per germline. The CDR3 is 16 amino acids. CDR3 region: CASSLEPGPGANVLTF. The CDR3 DNA is TGTGCCAGCAGCTTAGAACCAGGGCCCGGGGCCAACGTCCTGACTTTC.

The chain uses TRBV6-6 and TRBJ1-6, with 8 bases lining up with TRBD1. The CDR3 extends over 17 amino acids. The J segment lost 9 bases and the V segment lost 5 bases, leaving 15 bases of the junction unmatched. CDR1 and CDR2 (germline): MNHNY, SVGAGI (reference sequence). The DNA of the CDR3 is TGTGCCAGCAGTCCCCGGCCCCGGACAGGGAGTTTTTCACCCCTCCACTTT. It is translated as CASSPRPRTGSFSPLHF.

The chain joins TRBV2 to TRBJ2-2; 8 positions agree with TRBD2. Germline CDR1 is SNHLY and CDR2 is FYNNEI. This CDR3 region has 15 residues. J was trimmed by 6 bases and V by 8 bases; bases with no gene match: 11. CDR3 sequence: CASARGGSSSGELFF. The CDR3 DNA reads as TGTGCCAGCGCTCGCGGGGGGAGTTCATCCGGGGAGCTGTTTTTT.

This rearrangement joins TRBV2 to TRBJ1-5, with 9 bases identical to TRBD1. Per the germline V gene, CDR1 is SNHLY and CDR2 is FYNNEI. With 7 bases clipped from V and 5 bases from J, the junction kept 9 bases outside the gene matches. The CDR3 is 15 amino acids. The CDR3 here is CASKKGTGIYQPQHF. Written as DNA, the CDR3 is TGTGCCAGCAAGAAGGGGACAGGGATTTATCAGCCCCAGCATTTT.

This chain uses TRBV5-6 with TRBJ2-1, with D unresolved. There are 12 residues in the CDR3. Germline V gene sequence: CDR1 SGHDT, CDR2 YYEEEE. Deletions cut 0 bases from V and 9 bases from J, with 7 bases between. CDR3 in amino acids: CASSLVLSEQFF. CDR3 in DNA: TGTGCCAGCAGCTTGGTACTAAGTGAGCAGTTCTTC.

V and J are TRBV4-3 and TRBJ2-6; no reliable D call. V was pared by 0 bases and J by 2 bases, with 8 bases between. This CDR3 spans 16 amino acids. Germline V gene sequence: CDR1 LGHNA, CDR2 YSLEER. The CDR3 DNA reads TGCGCCAGCAGCCAAGATGAGAGTACTGGGGCCAACGTCCTGACTTTC. This translates into CASSQDESTGANVLTF.

This clone was observed once. This chain links TRBV28 with TRBJ1-4, with D tentatively TRBD1 (5 bases). This CDR3 spans 14 amino acids. V shed 4 bases and J shed 7 bases, with 13 bases lying between them. Germline V lookup: CDR1 MDHEN, CDR2 SYDVKM. CDR3 DNA sequence: TGTGCCAGCAGTTACCACCATAGGGGTGAAAAACTGTTTTTT. Its protein product is CASSYHHRGEKLFF.

CDR3 residues: CATSALTFTQYF. CDR3 nucleotides: TGTGCCACCAGCGCCTTGACTTTCACCCAGTACTTC. The V and J genes are TRBV15 and TRBJ2-5; D is ambiguous. The CDR3 length is 12 residues. V gave up 5 bases and J gave up 8 bases, with 12 bases separating them. Germline lookup yields CDR1 LNHNV and CDR2 YYDKDF (reference sequence).

In DNA, the CDR3 is TGTGCCAGCAGCACAACGGACAGCTCGAACTATGGCTACACCTTC. This sequence encodes CASSTTDSSNYGYTF. The rearrangement joins TRBV6-5 to TRBJ1-2, with D possibly being TRBD1 (6 bases). This CDR3 contains 15 residues. V lost 6 bases, J lost 2 bases, and 16 bases lay in between. Germline V CDR1 and CDR2: MNHEY, SVGAGI.

This clone was detected once. CDR3 in amino acids: CASSLLGGREWNIQYF. The CDR3 DNA sequence: TGTGCCAGCAGCTTGTTAGGGGGAAGGGAGTGGAACATTCAGTACTTC. The chain links TRBV7-9 to TRBJ2-4, with TRBD1 as a possible D gene (6 bases). Trimming pared 3 bases from V and 7 bases from J, leaving 19 bases between. Germline V gives CDR1 SEHNR, CDR2 FQNEAQ (reference sequence). The CDR3 runs to 16 residues. Full variable domain (outside the CDR3, taken from reference TRBV7-9 and TRBJ2-4): DTGVSQNPRHKITKRGQNVTFRCDPISEHNRLYWYRQTLGQGPEFLTYFQNEAQLEKSRLLSDRFSAERPKGSFSTLEIQRTEQGDSAMYLCASSLLGGREWNIQYFGAGTRLSVL.

The chain is built from TRBV19 and TRBJ1-1; D gene ambiguous. Trimming removed 6 bases at V and 11 bases at J, with 13 bases between. The germline CDR1 and CDR2 sequences are LNHDA and SQIVND (reference sequence). This CDR3 is 11 amino acids long. CDR3 protein: CASRAGFRAFF. The CDR3 DNA sequence: TGTGCCAGTAGGGCGGGGTTTCGGGCTTTCTTT.

The V call is TRBV5-4, the J call TRBJ1-2, with 9 bases identical to TRBD1. Germline CDR1 and CDR2: SGHNT and YYREEE (reference sequence). There are 16 residues in the CDR3. The ends lost 6 bases at V and 8 bases at J; junction bases unmatched: 17. The CDR3 here is CASNPGGTGFIGGYTF. The CDR3 nucleotides are TGTGCCAGCAACCCTGGGGGGACAGGGTTTATAGGCGGCTACACCTTC.

This clone was detected a few times. The chain has TRBV30 and TRBJ2-7; D is unclear. V lost 1 base, J lost 2 bases, and 12 bases lay in between. Germline V gene lookup returns CDR1 GTSNPN and CDR2 SVGIG (reference sequence). The length of the CDR3 is 14 residues. The CDR3 loop reads CAWSGAGNAYEQYV. Written as DNA, the CDR3 is TGTGCCTGGAGTGGGGCAGGTAACGCCTACGAGCAGTACGTC.

V and J are TRBV27 and TRBJ1-2, with 8 bases fitting TRBD1. Unmatched junction bases numbered 12, after V lost 8 bases and J lost 4 bases. Germline lookup yields CDR1 MNHEY and CDR2 SMNVEV (reference sequence). This CDR3 has 15 residues. The CDR3 protein is CASCYSTGGIYGYTF. CDR3 DNA sequence: TGTGCCAGCTGCTACTCAACAGGGGGGATCTATGGCTACACCTTC.

V gene TRBV9 combines with J gene TRBJ1-3; the D gene is possibly TRBD1 (5 bases). The germline V gene has CDR1 SGDLS and CDR2 YYNGEE. V lost 3 bases to trimming and J lost 7 bases, with 14 bases between them. The CDR3 loop spans 14 amino acids. The CDR3 DNA reads TGTGCCAGCAGCGGGACACTCTCCCGGAACACCATATATTTT. Translated: CASSGTLSRNTIYF. Combining the CDR3 with reference TRBV9 and TRBJ1-3 gives the whole variable domain DSGVTQTPKHLITATGQRVTLRCSPRSGDLSVYWYQQSLDQGLQFLIQYYNGEERAKGNILERFSAQQFPDLHSELNLSSLELGDSALYFCASSGTLSRNTIYFGEGSWLTVV.

The CDR3 spells CASSFSPRLRRIVNTEAFF. In DNA form, the CDR3 reads TGTGCCAGCAGTTTTTCTCCCCGGCTACGGAGGATCGTGAACACTGAAGCTTTCTTT. The chain employs TRBV27 and TRBJ1-1; no definite D call. The CDR3 covers 19 residues. V lost 3 bases to trimming and J lost 0 bases, with 23 bases between them. CDR1 and CDR2 from the germline V gene are MNHEY and SMNVEV (reference sequence).

In nucleotides, the CDR3 is TGCGCCAGCAGCTACGGGACAGGCAATGAAGCTTTCTTT. Residues: CASSYGTGNEAFF. The rearrangement uses TRBV5-1 and TRBJ1-1; 8 nucleotides agree with TRBD1. There are 13 residues in the CDR3. The V segment lost 3 bases and the J segment 7 bases; nucleotides outside the gene matches: 5. CDR1 is SGHRS and CDR2 is YFSETQ in the germline V gene.

The genes are TRBV11-1 and TRBJ1-2; a possible D gene is TRBD1 (5 bases). This CDR3 spans 15 amino acids. The V end lost 1 base, the J end lost 7 bases, and 16 bases lay between the germline ends. CDR1 is SGHAT, CDR2 FQDESV, per germline (reference sequence). The CDR3 DNA is TGTGCCAGCAGCTTAGATGTTACAGGATTCCGTGGCTACACCTTC. It specifies CASSLDVTGFRGYTF.

This sequence joins TRBV19 and TRBJ1-1, with 9 bases matching TRBD1. The CDR3 runs 15 residues. Germline lookup yields CDR1 LNHDA and CDR2 SQIVND (reference sequence). The junction had 9 bases not matched to a gene; V was cut back by 6 bases and J by 4 bases. The CDR3 nucleotides read TGTGCCAGTAGCAGGGACAGGGCGCGGGCCACTGAAGCTTTCTTT. It specifies CASSRDRARATEAFF. The full variable domain, in which reference TRBV19 and TRBJ1-1 provide the parts outside the CDR3, is DGGITQSPKYLFRKEGQNVTLSCEQNLNHDAMYWYRQDPGQGLRLIYYSQIVNDFQKGDIAEGYSVSREKKESFPLTVTSAQKNPTAFYLCASSRDRARATEAFFGQGTRLTVV.